This TCR beta chain was found in a study of T cells after yellow fever vaccination. One entry per CDR3 protein, called by TCRdb with MiXCR from the 5' RACE reads. This table has 500,000 to 650,000 distinct CDR3 sequences, 9% to 15% appearing once. The sample holds a few counts of this clonotype. Its antigen remains unidentified. The length of the CDR3 is 12 residues. Trimming pared 5 bases from V and 9 bases from J, leaving 11 bases between. Study-wide findings and caveats: Relatively few clonotypes were ones that appeared in both CD4 and CD8 compartments.

The chain links TRBV12-3 or TRBV12-4 to TRBJ2-1; no clear D gene. The sequencing used PBMCs, collected on the day of the yellow fever booster vaccination. The origin of this receptor is a man under 40 who received the YFV17D yellow fever vaccine. The CDR3 coding sequence is TGTGCCAGCAGTGCCCCTGGCGGTGAGCAGTTCTTC. The encoded protein is CASSAPGGEQFF.